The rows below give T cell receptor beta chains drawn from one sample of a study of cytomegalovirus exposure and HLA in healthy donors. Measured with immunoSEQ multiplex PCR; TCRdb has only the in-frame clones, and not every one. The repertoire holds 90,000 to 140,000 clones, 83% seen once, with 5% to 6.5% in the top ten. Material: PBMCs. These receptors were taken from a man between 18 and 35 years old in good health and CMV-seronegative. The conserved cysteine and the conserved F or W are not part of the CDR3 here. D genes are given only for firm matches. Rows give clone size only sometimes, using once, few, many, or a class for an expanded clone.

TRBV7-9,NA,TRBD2,ASSLILAGGVDTQY
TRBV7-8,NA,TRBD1,ASSLETGGTEAF
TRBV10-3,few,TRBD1,AIRKQGALDEQY
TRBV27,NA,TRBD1,ASSLKGARGYT
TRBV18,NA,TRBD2,ASSPGTSGTIYNEQF
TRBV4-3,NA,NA,ASSPRPGDQETQY
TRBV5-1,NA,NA,ASSLGGRPTTDTQY
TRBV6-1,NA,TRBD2,ASSVVLAGGKETQY
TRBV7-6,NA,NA,ASSLAPGDLFNTGELF
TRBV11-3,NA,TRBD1,ARGTGKPPSGTDTQY
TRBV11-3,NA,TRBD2,ASSPRGTSGSYEQF
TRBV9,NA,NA,ASSGGPHLEQF
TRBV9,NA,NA,ASSFRNRTGNQPQH
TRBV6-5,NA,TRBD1,ASTLTGVGANVLT
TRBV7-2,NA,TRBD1,ASSSPGGYGYT
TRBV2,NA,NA,ASRGGGSWDTEAF
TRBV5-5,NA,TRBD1,ASSPDRSNQPQH
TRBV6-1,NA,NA,ASRESRAPGEKLF
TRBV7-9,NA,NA,ASSFLTATKNIQY
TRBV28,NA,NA,ASSERYNEQF
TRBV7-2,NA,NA,ASSLDDTTAGLNTEAF
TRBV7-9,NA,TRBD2,ASSALIGGSSYNEQF
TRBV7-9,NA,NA,ASSIPPRDTQY
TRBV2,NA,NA,ASSGREGNQPQH
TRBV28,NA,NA,ASSLDSNYGYT
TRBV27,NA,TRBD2,ASTPGLAGAYNEQF
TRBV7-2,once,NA,ASSRLVSFPNTGELF
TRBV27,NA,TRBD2,ASSFKTSGYEQY
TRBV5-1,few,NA,ASSLGGYEQY
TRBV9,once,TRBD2,ASSPRPGLAGFATQY
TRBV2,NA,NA,ASTGKETQY
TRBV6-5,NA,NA,ASSATEGGNSPLH
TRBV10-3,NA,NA,AISESMAIPNYGYT
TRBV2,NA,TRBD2,ASSSGSGKTQY
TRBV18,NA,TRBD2,ASSPPRTSGTSGEQY
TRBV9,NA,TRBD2,ASSVGGGGSSYNEQF
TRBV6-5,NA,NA,ASSYSPGTGELF
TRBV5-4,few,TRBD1,ASSYNRGFTEAF
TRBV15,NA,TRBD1,ATSRGGTVGNQPQH
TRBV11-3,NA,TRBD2,ASSLGLARNEQY
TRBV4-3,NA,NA,ASSPRTASYEQY
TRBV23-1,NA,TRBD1,ASSQPRNRGRSETQY